The clone carrying this T cell receptor beta chain has a single count. Trimming pared 4 bases from V and 2 bases from J, leaving 16 bases between. This CDR3 spans 16 amino acids. CDR1 and CDR2 (germline): SGHRS, YFSETQ. This sample is part of a study of T cell changes during pregnancy in multiple sclerosis. Clones were sequenced by immunoSEQ multiplex PCR, and TCRdb holds only the in-frame ones, with some missing. Of roughly 90,000 clones listed, almost 95% are singletons. The sample here was peripheral blood, taken in the third trimester of pregnancy. The genes are TRBV5-1 and TRBJ1-5, with a possible D match to TRBD1 (5 bases). This receptor was identified in a female donor with multiple sclerosis, enrolled in a pregnancy study. The CDR3 DNA sequence: TGCGCCAGCAGCCCTATGCCAGGGAATGGCAATCAGCCCCAGCATTTT. Translating gives CASSPMPGNGNQPQHF.